This paragraph covers one TCR beta chain sequence. The target antigen is unknown. There are 15 residues in the CDR3. V was cut by 0 bases and J by 0 bases, with 6 bases left in between. CDR1 and CDR2 from the germline V gene are MNHEY and SVGAGI. The sample is drawn from a study of PD-1 blockade in classical Hodgkin lymphoma. Overall study results and limits: Still unresolved is the cause of the repertoire differences, which may be disease activity or prior therapy. TCR diversity in CD4+, not CD8+, cells rose significantly by C4D1. Newly diagnosed patients had baseline TCR diversity that was reportedly lower than that of healthy donors.

Brentuximab vedotin exposure varied among the patients, all of whom had relapsed after autologous stem cell transplantation. The patients, who had relapsed/refractory classical Hodgkin lymphoma, achieved best responses of complete response, partial response or progressive disease. Only in-frame clones appear in the TCRdb table, and some are missing; sequencing was by immunoSEQ multiplex PCR. The sample consists of approximately 90,000 clones, approximately 91% of them appearing once. This sequence was found in a human donor with classical Hodgkin lymphoma. The specimen was peripheral blood mononuclear cells (PBMCs), collected before the second cycle of nivolumab. V usage is TRBV6-5 and J usage is TRBJ2-1, with unresolved D. The CDR3 sequence is CASSYSIFSYNEQFF. The CDR3, as DNA: TGTGCCAGCAGTTACTCTATCTTCTCCTACAATGAGCAGTTCTTC.